These 27 T cell receptor beta chains came from one sample sequenced in a study of regulatory T cells in long-lasting Graves disease. Arm-PCR of CDR3 regions and iRepertoire HTBI primers were the basis on which TCR beta libraries were built. TCRdb reprocessed the multiplex PCR reads with MiXCR, giving one entry per CDR3 protein. The table records approximately 230,000 distinct CDR3 sequences, around 18% of them present only once. Time point described: newly diagnosed GD, antithyroid drugs for less than 3 months. RNA isolated from PBMCs was used to make the TCR library. The sample here was peripheral blood mononuclear cells (PBMCs), taken at new diagnosis, from a patient treated with antithyroid drugs. All receptors derive from a female donor with Graves disease.

The table lists this clonotype with many counts. This chain uses TRBV30 with TRBJ1-1, with 11 bases aligning to TRBD1. With 4 bases clipped from V and 7 bases from J, the junction kept 8 bases outside the gene matches. The CDR3 contains 14 residues. From germline, CDR1 is GTSNPN and CDR2 SVGIG (reference sequence). As DNA, the CDR3 is TGTGCCTGGATCCGCGGACAGGGGGCTGTTGAAGCTTTCTTT. Translated, it gives CAWIRGQGAVEAFF.

This clonotype was counted many times. The rearrangement links TRBV24-1 to TRBJ2-7; tentatively, D is TRBD1 or TRBD2 (6 bases each). The V end lost 9 bases, the J end lost 7 bases, and 18 bases lay between the germline ends. Germline lookup yields CDR1 KGHDR and CDR2 SFDVKD. The CDR3 totals 13 residues. CDR3 sequence (DNA): TGTGCCACCGGGATGGGGGGCGCAGGGGAGCAGTACTTC. Protein product: CATGMGGAGEQYF.

This clonotype showed up many times. This chain uses TRBV11-2 with TRBJ1-2; D not certain. Germline CDR1 and CDR2: SGHAT and FQNNGV. Trimming pared 1 base from V and 5 bases from J, leaving 5 bases between. The CDR3 covers 12 residues. The CDR3 reads CASSLGSYGYTF. The CDR3 coding sequence is TGTGCCAGCAGCTTAGGGAGTTATGGCTACACCTTC.

Note on this clonotype: A clone one base away is much larger, so this may be a read error. This chain uses TRBV28 with TRBJ2-5, with TRBD2 matching over 7 bases. Matching the DNA end better, TRBJ2-1 makes the J call doubtful. Germline assignment: CDR1 MDHEN and CDR2 SYDVKM. The CDR3 spans 14 residues. The CDR3 loop reads CASSFMAGANEQFF. CDR3 nucleotides: TGTGCCAGCAGTTTCATGGCGGGAGCCAATGAGCAGTTCTTC.

In this sample, this clonotype turned up many times. J is TRBJ1-1 and V is TRBV19; D possibly corresponds to TRBD1 (6 bases). V lost 5 bases and J lost 4, with 11 bases in between. Germline lookup yields CDR1 LNHDA and CDR2 SQIVND (reference sequence). The CDR3 has 13 residues. CDR3 sequence: CASSAGASTEAFF. DNA for the CDR3: TGTGCCAGTAGTGCAGGGGCCAGCACTGAAGCTTTCTTT.

Ten or more counts support this clonotype. Here the CDR3 DNA reads TGTGCCAGCAGTTTTGGGGGAGTAGATGAAAAACTGTTTTTT. It is translated as CASSFGGVDEKLFF. The chain couples TRBV12-3 or TRBV12-4 to TRBJ1-4; perhaps TRBD1 as D (5 bases). This CDR3 has 14 amino acids. V dropped 3 bases and J dropped 6 bases, with 11 bases sitting between them.

This clonotype was seen repeatedly, ten times or more. The chain uses TRBV30 and TRBJ2-3, with TRBD1 matching 10 bases. The CDR3 runs to 14 residues. V lost 3 bases to trimming and J lost 5 bases; unmatched junction nucleotides: 5. Germline V gene lookup returns CDR1 GTSNPN and CDR2 SVGIG (reference sequence). Here the CDR3 DNA reads TGTGCCTGGAGCCCTGGACAGGGGGTAGATACGCAGTATTTT. This gives the protein CAWSPGQGVDTQYF.

Ten or more counts support this clonotype. The V and J genes are TRBV12-3 or TRBV12-4 and TRBJ2-3, with D uncertain. The CDR3 totals 12 residues. V gave up 6 bases and J gave up 2 bases, with 6 bases separating them. This CDR3 is CASSPNTDTQYF. CDR3 nucleotide sequence: TGTGCCAGCAGCCCGAACACAGATACGCAGTATTTT.

This clonotype occurred many times. The V and J genes are TRBV3-1 and TRBJ1-2; no definite D call. The CDR3 has 14 residues. The V gene's germline CDR1 is LGHDT and CDR2 YNNKEL (reference sequence). V was shortened by 3 bases and J by 4 bases, with 12 bases between the two germline ends. The CDR3 DNA reads as TGTGCCAGCAGCCAGGTCCAGGCTGGCTATGGCTACACCTTC. Its translation is CASSQVQAGYGYTF.

The chain combines TRBV7-9 with TRBJ2-7, with D perhaps TRBD1 (5 bases). Germline lookup yields CDR1 SEHNR and CDR2 FQNEAQ (reference sequence). Trimming removed 2 bases at V and 6 bases at J, with 11 bases between. The CDR3 spans 13 residues. CDR3 loop: CASSLQGPGEQYF. The CDR3 DNA reads TGTGCCAGCAGCTTACAGGGTCCTGGCGAGCAGTACTTC. Filled out from reference TRBV7-9 and TRBJ2-7, the complete variable domain reads DTGVSQNPRHKITKRGQNVTFRCDPISEHNRLYWYRQTLGQGPEFLTYFQNEAQLEKSRLLSDRFSAERPKGSFSTLEIQRTEQGDSAMYLCASSLQGPGEQYFGPGTRLTVT.

This clonotype was observed at least ten times. The CDR3 DNA is TGCAGTGCTAGCCGGGAGGGGGGTTCCTACGAGCAGTACTTC. This codes for CSASREGGSYEQYF. The chain recombines TRBV20-1 with TRBJ2-7, with 8 bases fitting TRBD2. J gave up 1 base and V 3 bases, and 5 bases lay outside the gene matches. The CDR3 runs to 14 residues. In germline, CDR1 is DFQATT, CDR2 SNEGSKA (reference sequence).

The table lists this clonotype with many counts. V usage is TRBV7-2 and J usage is TRBJ2-5, with TRBD2 matching over 10 bases. Germline CDR1 and CDR2: SGHTA and FQGNSA. The CDR3 spans 14 residues. J was trimmed by 5 bases and V by 8 bases; bases with no gene match: 8. The CDR3 is CASQVVAGGETQYF. The CDR3 DNA reads as TGTGCCAGCCAGGTAGTAGCGGGAGGCGAGACCCAGTACTTC.

This clonotype was detected many times. The V and J genes are TRBV5-1 and TRBJ1-3; D ambiguous. Germline V lookup: CDR1 SGHRS, CDR2 YFSETQ. The CDR3 sequence is 15 residues long. Trimming removed 2 bases at V and 0 bases at J, with 9 bases between. The CDR3 nucleotides are TGCGCCAGCAGCTTTGATCCTAGCTCTGGAAACACCATATATTTT. Protein: CASSFDPSSGNTIYF.

This clonotype showed up just a few times. V gene TRBV24-1 combines with J gene TRBJ1-2; D unresolved. The CDR3 has 14 amino acids. Trimming removed 0 bases at V and 5 bases at J, with 9 bases between. Germline-derived CDR1 and CDR2 are KGHDR and SFDVKD. CDR3 coding DNA: TGTGCCACCAGTGATTTGGGGCCGGGGTATGGCTACACCTTC. This sequence encodes CATSDLGPGYGYTF.

This clonotype occurred a few times. J is TRBJ1-2 and V is TRBV18, with 8 bases identical to TRBD1. After removal of 3 bases from V and 3 bases from J, the junction contained 6 bases not matched to a gene. There are 15 residues in the CDR3. Germline V lookup: CDR1 KGHSH, CDR2 LQKENI. The CDR3 DNA sequence: TGTGCCAGCTCACCTCAGACAGGGGAGCACTATGGCTACACCTTC. Its protein is CASSPQTGEHYGYTF.

This clonotype has ten or more counts. The CDR3, as DNA: TGTGCCAGCGGGGGCACAGGGTCGGATGAAAAACTGTTTTTT. Protein: CASGGTGSDEKLFF. This chain connects TRBV28 to TRBJ1-4, with a tentative D call TRBD1 (6 bases). The CDR3 is 14 amino acids. Germline CDR1 is MDHEN and CDR2 is SYDVKM. V was pared by 8 bases and J by 6 bases, with 16 bases between.

Remarks on this clonotype: A much larger clone differs from this one at a single base, so this may be a read error. This chain joins TRBV7-2 and TRBJ2-1; 11 positions agree with TRBD1. The CDR3 totals 15 residues. The germline V gene has CDR1 SGHTA and CDR2 FQGNSA. J was trimmed by 13 bases and V by 5 bases; bases with no gene match: 13. The CDR3 protein is CASSPGTGGLETQFF. The CDR3, as DNA: TGTGCCAGCAGCCCCGGGACAGGGGGTTTGGAGACCCAGTTCTTC.

The chain couples TRBV3-1 to TRBJ1-1, with 7 positions matching TRBD1. Germline lookup yields CDR1 LGHDT and CDR2 YNNKEL (reference sequence). V was clipped by 5 bases and J by 5 bases; unmatched bases: 8. The CDR3 extends over 14 amino acids. DNA of the CDR3: TGTGCCAGCAGCGTGGACAGGAGCGGGACTGAAGCTTTCTTT. This translates into CASSVDRSGTEAFF.

This clonotype came up once. Given a much more abundant clone one base away, this may be a read error. The V and J genes are TRBV30 and TRBJ2-3; no firm D call. This CDR3 is built from 13 residues. The V and J ends lost 1 base and 3 bases respectively, with 8 bases between them. Looked up from germline, CDR1 is GTSNPN and CDR2 is SVGIG (reference sequence). Here the CDR3 DNA reads TGTGCCTGGAGTGAACCGAAGACAGATACGCAGTATTTT. Translated, it gives CAWSEPKTDTQYF.

The rearrangement uses TRBV20-1 and TRBJ1-1, with D tentatively TRBD1 (5 bases). The CDR3 loop spans 13 amino acids. Trimming pared 6 bases from V and 3 bases from J, leaving 14 bases between. The germline V gene encodes CDR1 DFQATT and CDR2 SNEGSKA (reference sequence). The CDR3 region is CSAQLGTDTEAFF. The CDR3 DNA sequence: TGCAGTGCCCAACTCGGGACTGACACTGAAGCTTTCTTT.

This clonotype was observed many times. The chain is built from TRBV18 and TRBJ1-3; 9 nucleotides match TRBD1. This CDR3 is 15 amino acids long. V lost 3 bases to trimming and J lost 7 bases; unmatched junction nucleotides: 7. Germline V CDR1 and CDR2: KGHSH, LQKENI. The CDR3 DNA reads as TGTGCCAGCTCACCGGGACAGGGCGGCTGGAACACCATATATTTT. It specifies CASSPGQGGWNTIYF.

This clonotype showed up many times. The chain uses TRBV7-9 and TRBJ2-7; tentatively, D is TRBD2 (5 bases). The CDR3 consists of 15 residues. Germline CDR1 reads SEHNR; CDR2 reads FQNEAQ (reference sequence). V dropped 1 base and J dropped 2 bases, with 12 bases sitting between them. CDR3 DNA: TGTGCCAGCAGCTTAGAAGGGCTAGCTGCCTACGAGCAGTACTTC. Residues: CASSLEGLAAYEQYF.

This clonotype was counted at least ten times. This chain uses TRBV10-3 with TRBJ1-2; no firm D call. The V gene lost 6 bases and the J gene lost 2 bases, with 10 bases spanning the gap. The CDR3 runs to 13 residues. The germline V gene has CDR1 ENHRY and CDR2 SYGVKD. CDR3 sequence: CAIRPQTNYGYTF. The CDR3 nucleotides are TGTGCCATCAGACCACAGACCAACTATGGCTACACCTTC.

The table lists this clonotype with a few counts. This clone may be a read error of a much larger clone one base away. It is likely a read error, because the conserved phenylalanine at the end of the CDR3 is missing. The CDR3 reads CAISKGTVNTEAFI. CDR3 in DNA: TGTGCCATCAGTAAAGGGACAGTGAACACTGAAGCTTTCATT. This chain connects TRBV10-3 to TRBJ1-1, with 7 bases aligning to TRBD1. This CDR3 is built from 14 residues. Germline V CDR1 and CDR2: ENHRY, SYGVKD. V was clipped by 5 bases and J by 0 bases; unmatched bases: 3.

This rearrangement joins TRBV19 to TRBJ1-6; no firm D call. Trimming removed 3 bases from V and 7 bases from J, with 10 bases in between. This CDR3 is built from 14 residues. Germline V gene lookup returns CDR1 LNHDA and CDR2 SQIVND (reference sequence). In nucleotides, the CDR3 is TGTGCCAGTAGTATTGTCGGAGGGAATTCACCCCTCCACTTT. As protein: CASSIVGGNSPLHF.

This sequence joins TRBV28 and TRBJ1-1; unclear D gene. Germline-derived CDR1 and CDR2 are MDHEN and SYDVKM. Trimming cost V 3 bases and J 6 bases, with 8 bases left between them. This CDR3 has 12 residues. CDR3 amino acids: CASSLSEAEAFF. The CDR3 region has the DNA TGTGCCAGCAGTTTGTCAGAAGCTGAAGCTTTCTTT.

In its sample, this clonotype was seen many times. The V and J genes are TRBV12-3 or TRBV12-4 and TRBJ1-2; D gene unclear. V lost 2 bases to trimming and J lost 2 bases, with 6 bases between them. The CDR3 has 13 amino acids. CDR3 bases: TGTGCCAGCAGTTTAAGAGAGAACTATGGCTACACCTTC. This translates into CASSLRENYGYTF.